The 21 T cell receptor beta chains below come from one sample, sequenced in a study of CD8+ T cells in alopecia areata. Following RNA extraction, reverse transcription yielded cDNA that acted as the sequencing template. Assay used: immunoSEQ multiplex PCR; TCRdb lists only in-frame clones, some missing. The table records more than 90,000 clones without singletons, the ten largest covering about 19%. Sequencing was carried out using lesional skin. These receptors were obtained from a C3H/HeJ mouse with alopecia areata. This strain has MHC haplotype H2-k.

Details on this clone: Genes and germline come from the mouse. The read comes to an end 4 residues before the CDR3 does, leaving the germline J gene to fill in the end. J is TRBJ2-4 and V is TRBV13-3; D unresolved. Germline V gene data show CDR1 as NNHDY and CDR2 as SYVADS. There are 14 residues in the CDR3. V was pared by 6 bases and J by 0 bases, with 11 bases between. Here the CDR3 reads CASNPTASQNTLYF. CDR3 DNA (partial): TGTGCCAGCAATCCAACAGCTAGTCAAAAC.

This clone has a count of ten or more. Gene and germline names: mouse. The CDR3 extends 4 residues past the end of the read, so its final part is completed from the germline J gene. The chain recombines TRBV19 with TRBJ2-7; possibly TRBD2 for D (6 bases). With 6 bases removed from V and 3 bases from J, the gap between germline ends came to 10 bases. This CDR3 is 12 amino acids long. Per germline, CDR1 FNHDT and CDR2 SITEND (reference sequence). CDR3 in amino acids: CASNGGGYEQYF. The CDR3 DNA, read in part, is TGTGCCAGCAATGGGGGTGGCTAT.

To note about this clone: Mouse gene names and germline throughout. Incomplete CDR3 DNA: TGCACCTGCAGTGCTAACCGGGACAAATCCTAT. Translated: CTCSANRDKSY. The whole CDR3 is CTCSANRDKSYEQYF. V is TRBV1 and J is TRBJ2-7; TRBD1 might be the D (6 bases). The DNA ends 4 residues before the CDR3 does, and the rest of the CDR3 is filled in from the germline J gene. This CDR3 region has 15 residues. The V gene's germline CDR1 is NSQYPW and CDR2 LRSPGD (reference sequence). Between the trimmed V and J ends, which lost 3 bases and 1 base, there was a span of 13 bases. Looking up the rest from reference TRBV1 and TRBJ2-7 gives the full variable domain: VTLLEQNPRWRLVPRGQAVNLRCILKNSQYPWMSWYQQDLQKQLQWLFTLRSPGDKEVKSLPGADYLATRVTDTELRLQVANMSQGRTLYCTCSANRDKSYEQYFGPGTRLTVL.

Note on this clone: Gene names refer to mouse genes. With the read ending 4 residues before the CDR3 end, the germline J gene is used to fill in that end. The rearrangement joins TRBV13-3 to TRBJ2-7, with a possible D match to TRBD1 (5 bases). Germline CDR1 is NNHDY and CDR2 is SYVADS. The CDR3 runs 12 residues. CDR3 region: CASNQGPYEQYF. The part of the CDR3 DNA that was read is TGTGCCAGCAACCAGGGCCCTTAT.

The table lists this clone with many counts. Mouse germline and gene names are used. The read ends 4 residues before the CDR3 terminus; that terminus is restored from the germline J gene. J is TRBJ2-7 and V is TRBV13-3; 11 bases agree with TRBD2. The germline gives CDR1 NNHDY, CDR2 SYVADS. This CDR3 contains 15 residues. V lost 2 bases, J lost 3 bases, and 4 bases stayed unmatched. Incomplete CDR3 DNA: TGTGCCAGCAGTGAAACTGGGGGGGCGTTCTAT. This translates into CASSETGGAFY. The full CDR3 is CASSETGGAFYEQYF.

This clone was found many times. Gene names and germline match the mouse. With the read ending 4 residues before the CDR3 end, the germline J gene is used to fill in that end. Other nucleotide sequences from this sample produce the same CDR3. This sequence joins TRBV13-3 and TRBJ1-1; perhaps TRBD1 as D (6 bases). The V gene's germline CDR1 is NNHDY and CDR2 SYVADS. CDR3 length equals 14 residues. The part of the CDR3 DNA that was read is TGTGCCAGCAGTGATGCCAGGGGAGGGACA. This codes for CASSDARGGT. The CDR3 reads in full as CASSDARGGTEVFF.

Concerning this clone itself: Germline and genes here are mouse. Sequencing ends 4 residues short of the CDR3 end; the germline J gene provides the rest. The chain combines TRBV13-3 with TRBJ2-7; possibly TRBD1 for D (5 bases). CDR3 length equals 13 residues. V was cut by 6 bases and J by 0 bases, with 10 bases left in between. Germline CDR1 and CDR2: NNHDY and SYVADS. CDR3 DNA (partial): TGTGCCAGCAAATGGACACTCTCCTAT. Translating gives CASKWTLSY. The CDR3 in full is CASKWTLSYEQYF.

About this clone: Mouse gene names and germline throughout. The missing CDR3 end, 4 residues past where the read stops, is filled in from the germline J gene. V gene TRBV19 combines with J gene TRBJ2-7; the D gene is possibly TRBD1 (6 bases). This CDR3 spans 12 amino acids. CDR1 and CDR2 from the germline V gene are FNHDT and SITEND (reference sequence). Between the trimmed V and J ends, which lost 6 bases and 3 bases, there was a span of 10 bases. CDR3 region: CASTQGDYEQYF. The part of the CDR3 DNA that was read is TGTGCCAGCACACAGGGAGACTAT.

The table lists this clone with a few counts. The gene names here belong to mouse. The sequenced fragment ends 4 residues before the CDR3 boundary, so the rest is inferred from the germline J gene. The chain uses TRBV1 and TRBJ2-1; D is unresolved. Between the trimmed V and J ends, which lost 0 bases and 3 bases, there was a span of 9 bases. CDR3 size: 15 residues. The germline CDR1 and CDR2 sequences are NSQYPW and LRSPGD (reference sequence). The CDR3 protein is CTCSADPGPYAEQFF. The DNA read from the CDR3 is TGCACCTGCAGTGCAGATCCTGGCCCCTATGCT.

As for this clone: Gene names and germline match the mouse. This chain's CDR3 is CASKDSSQNTLYF. The sequenced part of the CDR3 DNA is TGTGCCAGCAAAGACAGTAGTCAAAAC. This sequence joins TRBV13-1 and TRBJ2-4; tentatively, D is TRBD1 (5 bases). With the read ending 4 residues before the CDR3 end, the germline J gene is used to fill in that end. Germline CDR1 NSHNY, CDR2 SYGAGN. V was clipped by 6 bases and J by 0 bases, with 8 bases between them. This CDR3 has 13 amino acids.

To note about this clone: Gene names denote mouse genes. The CDR3 end lies 4 residues beyond the end of the read and is filled in from the germline J gene. The gene calls are TRBV17 and TRBJ1-1; 10 bases align to TRBD1. Germline V CDR1 and CDR2: MNHDT, YYDKIL. The CDR3 runs 12 residues. CDR3 DNA, as far as it was read: TGTGCTAGCAGCGACAGGGGGCGA. Its protein product is CASSDRGR. The entire CDR3 protein reads CASSDRGREVFF.

A word on this clone: Gene and germline names: mouse. The CDR3 DNA, read in part, is TGCACCTGCAGTGCAGGGGACAACGGA. It is translated as CTCSAGDNG. The full CDR3 protein reads CTCSAGDNGEVFF. The chain joins TRBV1 to TRBJ1-1; TRBD1 might be the D (6 bases). From the germline J gene comes the end of the CDR3, since the read stops 4 residues before it. This CDR3 contains 13 residues. Germline CDR1 reads NSQYPW; CDR2 reads LRSPGD (reference sequence).

About this clone: A read error may be the cause here, since a much bigger clone is one base away. Any gene name here is a mouse gene name. The read finishes 4 residues shy of the CDR3 end, and the germline J gene is used to complete it. V is TRBV19 and J is TRBJ2-3; 8 bases agree with TRBD2. Germline CDR1 FNHDT, CDR2 SITEND (reference sequence). The CDR3 has 14 amino acids. V was pared by 5 bases and J by 1 base, with 3 bases of the junction left unmatched. CDR3 residues: CASSPGLGAETLYF. CDR3 DNA (partial): TGTGCCAGCAGCCCGGGACTGGGTGCAGAA.

As for this clone: Gene names follow the mouse nomenclature. Read coverage stops 4 residues before the CDR3 terminus; the germline J gene supplies the remainder. J is TRBJ2-3 and V is TRBV19; 9 bases are shared with TRBD2. Germline assignment: CDR1 FNHDT and CDR2 SITEND (reference sequence). The ends lost 0 bases at V and 0 bases at J; junction bases unmatched: 8. This CDR3 spans 18 amino acids. The CDR3 reads CASSIAGWGGDSAETLYF. Incomplete CDR3 DNA: TGTGCCAGCAGTATAGCTGGGTGGGGGGGCGATAGTGCAGAA.

Notes on this clone: Genes and germline come from the mouse. From the germline J gene comes the end of the CDR3, since the read stops 4 residues before it. The chain links TRBV13-3 to TRBJ1-1, with D unresolved. CDR3 length: 14 amino acids. V lost 0 bases and J lost 1, with 7 bases in between. The germline V gene encodes CDR1 NNHDY and CDR2 SYVADS. The sequenced part of the CDR3 DNA is TGTGCCAGCAGTGATGCCGCAGAAAACACA. It encodes CASSDAAENT. The full CDR3 protein is CASSDAAENTEVFF.

There are a few counts of this clone. At residue 10, the translated DNA and the protein in TCRdb do not agree; the protein given here is derived from the DNA. Gene names are the mouse ones. The read halts 3 residues ahead of the CDR3 end, with the missing end drawn from the germline J gene. The V call is TRBV13-3, the J call TRBJ1-6, with D perhaps matching TRBD1 (6 bases). TRBJ1-6 is flagged as an ORF with uncertain function. Germline values: CDR1 NNHDY, CDR2 SYVADS. The CDR3 has 13 residues. V was trimmed by 3 bases and J by 7 bases, leaving 8 bases between them. Incomplete CDR3 DNA: TGTGCCAGCAGTGCAACAGGGAATTCGCCC. Its translation is CASSATGNSP. The whole CDR3 region reads CASSATGNSPLYF.

This clone was counted a few times. The gene names here belong to mouse. The sequenced fragment ends 4 residues before the CDR3 boundary, so the rest is inferred from the germline J gene. V gene TRBV1 combines with J gene TRBJ1-4, with a weak D call TRBD1 (5 bases). Germline-derived CDR1 and CDR2 are NSQYPW and LRSPGD (reference sequence). This CDR3 region has 14 residues. The sequenced part of the CDR3 DNA is TGCACCTGCAGTGCAGGCCAGGGTTCCGAA. It is translated as CTCSAGQGSE. The full CDR3 protein is CTCSAGQGSERLFF.

As concerns this clone: Mouse gene names and germline throughout. Sequencing ends 4 residues short of the CDR3 end; the germline J gene provides the rest. The chain has TRBV1 and TRBJ2-7, with TRBD2 as a possible D gene (7 bases). Germline assignment: CDR1 NSQYPW and CDR2 LRSPGD (reference sequence). The CDR3 is 15 amino acids. V was shortened by 4 bases and J by 0 bases, with 13 bases between the two germline ends. This chain's CDR3 is CTCSVWGPSSYEQYF. The CDR3 DNA, read in part, is TGCACCTGCAGTGTCTGGGGGCCAAGCTCCTAT.

Turning to this clone: Gene names and germline match the mouse. The CDR3 end lies 4 residues beyond the end of the read and is filled in from the germline J gene. The rearrangement links TRBV13-3 to TRBJ1-1; TRBD1 matches at 10 bases. Losses at the gene ends were 4 bases for V and 3 bases for J; bases not matched to a gene: 6. The CDR3 runs to 15 residues. From germline, CDR1 is NNHDY and CDR2 SYVADS. The CDR3 DNA, read in part, is TGTGCCAGCAGTCTGACAGGGGGCGCGGACACA. As protein: CASSLTGGADT. The full CDR3 is CASSLTGGADTEVFF.

This clone was seen a few times. Genes here carry mouse names. The read terminates 4 residues ahead of where the CDR3 ends, so the germline J gene completes it. The J gene is TRBJ2-2, the V gene TRBV13-3; D remains unclear. The V end was cut by 2 bases, the J end by 1 base, with 9 bases between. Germline loops: CDR1 NNHDY, CDR2 SYVADS. This CDR3 has 15 residues. The CDR3 here is CASSEWVGNTGQLYF. CDR3 bases read: TGTGCCAGCAGTGAGTGGGTGGGAAACACCGGG. Complete variable domain (other parts from reference TRBV13-3 and TRBJ2-2): EAAVTQSPRSKVAVTGGKVTLSCHQTNNHDYMYWYRQDTGHGLRLIHYSYVADSTEKGDIPDGYKASRPSQENFSLILELASLSQTAVYFCASSEWVGNTGQLYFGEGSKLTVL.

In regard to this clone: Germline and genes here are mouse. The CDR3 is cut off 4 residues early in the read; its end comes from the germline J gene. The chain carries TRBV5 and TRBJ2-7; the D gene is possibly TRBD2 (6 bases). The germline gives CDR1 LGHNA, CDR2 YNLKQL (reference sequence). Between the trimmed V and J ends, which lost 1 base and 2 bases, there was a span of 9 bases. CDR3 size: 14 residues. The sequenced CDR3 bases are TGTGCCAGCAGCCAAGCCCGGGGGGCCTAT. Amino acids: CASSQARGAY. The whole CDR3 region reads CASSQARGAYEQYF.